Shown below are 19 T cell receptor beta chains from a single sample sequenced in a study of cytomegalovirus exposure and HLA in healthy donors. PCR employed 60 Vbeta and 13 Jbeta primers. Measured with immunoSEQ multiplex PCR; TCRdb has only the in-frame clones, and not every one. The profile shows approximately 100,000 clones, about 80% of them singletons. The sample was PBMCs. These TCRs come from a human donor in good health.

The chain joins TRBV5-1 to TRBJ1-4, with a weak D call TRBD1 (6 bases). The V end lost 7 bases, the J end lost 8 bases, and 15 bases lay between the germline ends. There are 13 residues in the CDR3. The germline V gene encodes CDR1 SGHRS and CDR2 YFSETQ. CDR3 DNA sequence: TGCGCCAGCGGACCCGGGACAAGGGAAAAACTGTTTTTT. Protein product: CASGPGTREKLFF. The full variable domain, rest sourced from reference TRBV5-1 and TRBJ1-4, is KAGVTQTPRYLIKTRGQQVTLSCSPISGHRSVSWYQQTPGQGLQFLFEYFSETQRNKGNFPGRFSGRQFSNSRSEMNVSTLELGDSALYLCASGPGTREKLFFGSGTQLSVL.

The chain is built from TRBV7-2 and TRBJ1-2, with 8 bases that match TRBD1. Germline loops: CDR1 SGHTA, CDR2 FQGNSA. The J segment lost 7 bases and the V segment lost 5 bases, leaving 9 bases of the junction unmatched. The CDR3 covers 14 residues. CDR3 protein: CASSQNTGGGGYTF. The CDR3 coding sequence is TGTGCCAGCAGCCAAAATACAGGGGGAGGTGGCTACACCTTC.

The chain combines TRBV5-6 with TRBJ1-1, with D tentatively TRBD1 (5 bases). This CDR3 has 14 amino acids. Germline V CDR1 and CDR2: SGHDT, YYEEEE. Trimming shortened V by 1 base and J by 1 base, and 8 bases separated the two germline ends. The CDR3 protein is CASSLTRANTEAFF. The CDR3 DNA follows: TGTGCCAGCAGCTTGACCAGGGCGAACACTGAAGCTTTCTTT.

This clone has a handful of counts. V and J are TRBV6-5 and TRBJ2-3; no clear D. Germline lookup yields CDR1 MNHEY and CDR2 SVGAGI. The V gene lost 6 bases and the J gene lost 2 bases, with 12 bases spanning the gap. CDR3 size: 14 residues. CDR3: CASSTTPNTDTQYF. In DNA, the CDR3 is TGTGCCAGCAGCACTACCCCCAACACAGATACGCAGTATTTT.

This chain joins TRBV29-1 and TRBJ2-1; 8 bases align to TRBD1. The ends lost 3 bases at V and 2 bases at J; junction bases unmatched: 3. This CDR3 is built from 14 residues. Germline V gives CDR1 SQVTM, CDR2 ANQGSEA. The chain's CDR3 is CSVDDRGPYNEQFF. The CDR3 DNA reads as TGCAGCGTTGATGACAGGGGACCCTACAATGAGCAGTTCTTC.

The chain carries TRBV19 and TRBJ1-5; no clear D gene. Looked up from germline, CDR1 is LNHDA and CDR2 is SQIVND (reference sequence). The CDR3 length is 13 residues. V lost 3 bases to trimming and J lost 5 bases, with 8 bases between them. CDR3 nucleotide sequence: TGTGCCAGTAGTATCACCCGGGATCAGCCCCAGCATTTT. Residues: CASSITRDQPQHF.

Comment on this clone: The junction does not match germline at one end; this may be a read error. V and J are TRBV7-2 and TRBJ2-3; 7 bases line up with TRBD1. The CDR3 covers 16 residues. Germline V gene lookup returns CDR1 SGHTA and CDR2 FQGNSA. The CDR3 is CASRLGHDRDTDTQYF. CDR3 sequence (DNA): TGTGCCAGCAGATTAGGTCATGACAGGGACACAGATACGCAGTATTTT.

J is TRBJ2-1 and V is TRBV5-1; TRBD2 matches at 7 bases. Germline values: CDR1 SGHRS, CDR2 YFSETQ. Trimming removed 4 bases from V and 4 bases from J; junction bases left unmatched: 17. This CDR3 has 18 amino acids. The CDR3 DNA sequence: TGCGCCAGCAGCATCGTCGGGCGGCCCGGGACTAATTACAATGAGCAGTTCTTC. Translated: CASSIVGRPGTNYNEQFF.

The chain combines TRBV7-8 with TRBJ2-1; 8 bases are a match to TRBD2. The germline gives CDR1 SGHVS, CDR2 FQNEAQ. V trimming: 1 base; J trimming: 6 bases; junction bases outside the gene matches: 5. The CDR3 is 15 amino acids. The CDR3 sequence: CASSLEAGGGNEQFF. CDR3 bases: TGTGCCAGCAGCTTAGAGGCGGGAGGCGGCAATGAGCAGTTCTTC.

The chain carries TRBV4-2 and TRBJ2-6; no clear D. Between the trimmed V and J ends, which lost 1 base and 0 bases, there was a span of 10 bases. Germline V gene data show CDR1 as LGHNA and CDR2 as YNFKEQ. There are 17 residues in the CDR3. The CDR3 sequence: CASSQAQALSGANVLTF. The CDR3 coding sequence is TGTGCCAGCAGCCAAGCTCAGGCGCTCTCTGGGGCCAACGTCCTGACTTTC.

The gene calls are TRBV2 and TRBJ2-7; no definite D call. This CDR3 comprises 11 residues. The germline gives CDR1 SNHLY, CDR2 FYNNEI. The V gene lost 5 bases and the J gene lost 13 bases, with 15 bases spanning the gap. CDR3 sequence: CASSLATPIYF. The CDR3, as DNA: TGTGCCAGCAGTCTCGCTACCCCCATATACTTC.

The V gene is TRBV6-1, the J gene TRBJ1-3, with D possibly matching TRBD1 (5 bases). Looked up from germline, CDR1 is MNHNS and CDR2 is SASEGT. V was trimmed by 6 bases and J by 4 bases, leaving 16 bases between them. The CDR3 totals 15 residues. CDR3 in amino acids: CASRSTGIQGNTIYF. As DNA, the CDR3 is TGTGCCAGCAGGTCAACAGGAATTCAGGGAAACACCATATATTTT.

CDR3 sequence: CASSQDVRGINEQYF. CDR3 in DNA: TGCGCCAGCAGCCAGGACGTCAGGGGGATCAACGAGCAGTACTTC. The chain recombines TRBV4-1 with TRBJ2-7; 7 positions agree with TRBD1. The J segment lost 5 bases and the V segment lost 3 bases, leaving 10 bases of the junction unmatched. CDR1 and CDR2 from the germline V gene are MGHRA and YSYEKL. CDR3 size: 15 residues.

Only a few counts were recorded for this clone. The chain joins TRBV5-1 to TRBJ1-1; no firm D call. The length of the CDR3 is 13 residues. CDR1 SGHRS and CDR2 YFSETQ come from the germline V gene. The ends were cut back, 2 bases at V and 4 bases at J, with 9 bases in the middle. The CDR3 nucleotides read TGCGCCAGCAGCTTTCAAATCGGCACTGAAGCTTTCTTT. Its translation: CASSFQIGTEAFF.

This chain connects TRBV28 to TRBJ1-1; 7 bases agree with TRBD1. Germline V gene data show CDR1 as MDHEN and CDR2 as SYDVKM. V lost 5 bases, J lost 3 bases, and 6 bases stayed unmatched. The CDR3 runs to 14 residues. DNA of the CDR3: TGTGCCAGCAGTCCCTACGACAGGGACACTGAAGCTTTCTTT. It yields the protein CASSPYDRDTEAFF.

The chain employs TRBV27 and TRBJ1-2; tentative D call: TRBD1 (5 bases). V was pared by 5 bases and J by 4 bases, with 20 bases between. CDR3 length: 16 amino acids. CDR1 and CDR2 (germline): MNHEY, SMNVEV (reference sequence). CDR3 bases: TGTGCCAGCAGTCATACCCGACAGCGAATTGGCTATGGCTACACCTTC. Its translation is CASSHTRQRIGYGYTF.

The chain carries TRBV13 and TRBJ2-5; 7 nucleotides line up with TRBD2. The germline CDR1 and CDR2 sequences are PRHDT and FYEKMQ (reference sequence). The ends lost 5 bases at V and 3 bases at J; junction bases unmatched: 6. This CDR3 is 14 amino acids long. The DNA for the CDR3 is TGTGCCAGCAGCCCTGTAGGGAGGGAAGAGACCCAGTACTTC. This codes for CASSPVGREETQYF.

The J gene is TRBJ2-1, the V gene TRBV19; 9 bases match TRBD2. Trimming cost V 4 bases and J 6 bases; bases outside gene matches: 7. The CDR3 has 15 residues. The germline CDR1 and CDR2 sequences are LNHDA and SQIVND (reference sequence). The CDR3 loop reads CASSTRGGPSNEQFF. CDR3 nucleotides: TGTGCCAGTAGTACGCGGGGGGGCCCTTCCAATGAGCAGTTCTTC.

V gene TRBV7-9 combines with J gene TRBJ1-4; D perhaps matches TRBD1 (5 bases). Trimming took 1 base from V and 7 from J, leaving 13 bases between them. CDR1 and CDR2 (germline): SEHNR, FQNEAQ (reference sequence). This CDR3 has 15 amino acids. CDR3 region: CASSLGGGVLEKLFF. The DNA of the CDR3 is TGTGCCAGCAGCTTAGGGGGGGGTGTCCTTGAAAAACTGTTTTTT. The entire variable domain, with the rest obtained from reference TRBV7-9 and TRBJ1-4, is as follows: DTGVSQNPRHKITKRGQNVTFRCDPISEHNRLYWYRQTLGQGPEFLTYFQNEAQLEKSRLLSDRFSAERPKGSFSTLEIQRTEQGDSAMYLCASSLGGGVLEKLFFGSGTQLSVL.